Listed below are T cell receptor beta chains from one sample, sequenced in a study of OX40 agonist ivuxolimab in advanced cancers. The protocol was immunoSEQ multiplex PCR, while the TCRdb copy is restricted to in-frame clones and leaves out a portion. There are approximately 12,000 clones in the sample; 75% to 90% occur only once, and less than 25% lies in the top ten. The sequencing here drew on CD4+ or CD8+ T cells sorted from blood, taken in a trial of the OX40 agonist ivuxolimab. Receptors originate from an adult with an advanced solid tumor such as melanoma, head and neck, liver or kidney cancer. Both conserved end residues are part of each CDR3. The order of the fields is V gene, J gene, D gene, clone size, CDR3 protein, CDR3 DNA. The D gene is left open where the match is weak. Clone size, where shown, is once, few, many, or a class for clones that have expanded.

TRBV28,TRBJ2-7,-,once,CASSFAPGRDYEQYF,TGTGCCAGCAGTTTCGCCCCGGGCAGAGACTACGAGCAGTACTTC
TRBV13,TRBJ2-4,-,few,CASSSLRGGVLENIQYF,TGTGCCAGCAGCTCTCTGAGGGGGGGAGTTCTGGAAAACATTCAGTACTTC
TRBV10-3,TRBJ2-7,-,-,CAISVIARSSYEQYF,TGTGCCATCAGTGTAATAGCCCGGAGCTCCTACGAGCAGTACTTC
TRBV19,TRBJ2-2,TRBD2,-,CASSIGLAAYTGELFF,TGTGCCAGTAGTATTGGACTAGCGGCCTACACCGGGGAGCTGTTTTTT
TRBV7-6,TRBJ1-1,-,-,CASSLSTEAFF,TGTGCCAGCAGCTTATCCACTGAAGCTTTCTTT
TRBV7-4,TRBJ2-6,-,-,CASSLRVCSGANVLTF,TGTGCCAGCAGCTTACGCGTTTGCTCTGGGGCCAACGTCCTGACTTTC
TRBV7-8,TRBJ2-2,TRBD1,-,CASRQGQGGDGELFF,TGTGCCAGCAGGCAGGGACAGGGCGGCGACGGGGAGCTGTTTTTT
TRBV9,TRBJ1-2,-,-,CASSAHVSEANYGYTF,TGTGCCAGCAGCGCCCACGTCTCGGAGGCTAACTATGGCTACACCTTC
TRBV15,TRBJ1-1,-,-,CATSTLTRGPDTEAFF,TGTGCCACCAGCACCCTAACCCGAGGGCCTGACACTGAAGCTTTCTTT
TRBV7-9,TRBJ1-1,-,once,CASSLSGFSREAFF,TGTGCCAGCAGCTTAAGTGGGTTTTCCCGTGAAGCTTTCTTT
TRBV5-1,TRBJ1-1,-,-,CASSLGFRVFTEAFF,TGCGCCAGCAGCTTGGGGTTCAGGGTTTTTACTGAAGCTTTCTTT
TRBV2,TRBJ2-5,-,-,CASTDLGPGETQYF,TGTGCCAGCACGGACCTGGGGCCTGGAGAGACCCAGTACTTC
TRBV6-5,TRBJ1-2,-,-,CASSYGGQHGYTF,TGTGCCAGCAGTTACGGGGGGCAGCATGGCTACACCTTC
TRBV14,TRBJ2-2,-,few,CASSPFYTVDRPNTGELFF,TGTGCCAGCAGCCCCTTCTACACCGTCGACAGGCCGAACACCGGGGAGCTGTTTTTT
TRBV28,TRBJ1-5,TRBD1,once,CASSLSGQGNQPQHF,TGTGCCAGCAGTTTAAGCGGACAGGGGAATCAGCCCCAGCATTTT
TRBV7-9,TRBJ1-6,-,-,CACQRGGANSPLHF,TGTGCCTGCCAGAGGGGAGGAGCCAATTCACCCCTCCACTTT
TRBV5-6,TRBJ2-3,-,few,CASSLASDTQYF,TGTGCCAGCAGCTTGGCTTCAGATACGCAGTATTTT
TRBV28,TRBJ2-1,TRBD2,-,CASSLLAALIYNEQFF,TGTGCCAGCAGCCTACTAGCGGCCCTCATCTACAATGAGCAGTTCTTC
TRBV19,TRBJ1-1,-,few,CASSIGRATEAFF,TGTGCCAGTAGTATTGGTCGCGCCACTGAAGCTTTCTTT
TRBV27,TRBJ1-1,TRBD1,-,CASRTGGTEAFF,TGTGCCAGCAGAACAGGGGGCACGGAAGCTTTCTTT
TRBV9,TRBJ2-6,-,-,CASSVEGFSGANVLTF,TGTGCCAGCAGCGTAGAAGGCTTTTCTGGGGCCAACGTCCTGACTTTC
TRBV19,TRBJ1-1,-,-,CASSRTTGPEAFF,TGTGCCAGTAGTAGAACGACAGGTCCTGAAGCTTTCTTT
TRBV7-7,TRBJ2-1,TRBD1,-,CASSLGQGTIQFF,TGTGCTAGCAGCCTCGGACAGGGAACTATCCAGTTCTTC
TRBV10-3,TRBJ1-1,-,medium-sized,CATQGAGQNTEAFF,TGTGCCACCCAAGGTGCCGGACAGAACACTGAAGCTTTCTTT
TRBV5-4,TRBJ2-1,TRBD2,once,CASSSSSGRRANEQFF,TGTGCCAGCAGCTCCTCTAGCGGGAGAAGGGCCAATGAGCAGTTCTTC
TRBV6-6,TRBJ1-1,-,-,CASTGQLNTEAFF,TGTGCCAGCACAGGGCAGTTGAACACTGAAGCTTTCTTT
TRBV9,TRBJ1-1,-,-,CASTIGGALNTEAFF,TGTGCCAGCACGATCGGGGGTGCGTTGAACACTGAAGCTTTCTTT
TRBV5-1,TRBJ1-4,-,-,CASSLRGNTNEKLFF,TGCGCCAGCAGCTTAAGAGGGAACACTAATGAAAAACTGTTTTTT
TRBV6-1,TRBJ2-7,TRBD1,medium-sized,CASSDELGTGHYEQYF,TGTGCCAGCAGTGATGAATTGGGGACAGGGCACTACGAGCAGTACTTC
TRBV7-6,TRBJ1-5,-,-,CASSAYRGRGQPQHF,TGTGCCAGCAGCGCCTACCGGGGAAGGGGTCAGCCCCAGCATTTT
TRBV7-3,TRBJ1-2,-,-,CASRSEEKCSGYTF,TGTGCCAGCAGATCAGAGGAAAAGTGTTCTGGCTACACCTTC
TRBV19,TRBJ1-2,-,few,CASSSRLMDGYTF,TGTGCCAGTAGTTCCAGATTAATGGATGGCTACACCTTC
TRBV27,TRBJ1-1,-,-,CASSFQGWNTEAFF,TGTGCCAGCAGTTTCCAAGGGTGGAACACTGAAGCTTTCTTT
TRBV6-5,TRBJ2-1,-,-,CASSYSGTPSEQFF,TGTGCCAGCAGTTACTCAGGGACCCCCAGTGAGCAGTTCTTC
TRBV7-8,TRBJ2-7,-,-,CASTPGYSSYEQYF,TGTGCCAGCACCCCCGGGTACAGTAGCTACGAGCAGTACTTC
TRBV11-2,TRBJ2-7,-,once,CASSHPRGQLIYEQYF,TGTGCCAGCAGCCACCCTAGGGGTCAGCTGATCTACGAGCAGTACTTC
TRBV2,TRBJ1-6,-,once,CASKGSFNSPLHF,TGTGCCAGCAAGGGGTCGTTTAATTCACCCCTCCACTTT
TRBV28,TRBJ2-5,TRBD2,-,CAIQPELAEETQYF,TGTGCCATTCAGCCGGAACTAGCGGAAGAGACCCAGTACTTC
TRBV7-9,TRBJ1-3,-,few,CASSGVSSGNTIYF,TGTGCCAGCAGCGGGGTGAGCTCTGGAAACACCATATATTTT
TRBV19,TRBJ1-1,-,-,CASSIPDSEAFF,TGTGCCAGTAGTATCCCGGACAGTGAAGCTTTCTTT
TRBV5-1,TRBJ2-7,-,few,CASSLAYEQYF,TGCGCCAGCAGCTTGGCTTACGAGCAGTACTTC
TRBV21-1,TRBJ2-1,-,few,CASSSRAGVDYNEQFF,TGTGCCAGCAGCTCTCGAGCGGGGGTAGACTACAATGAGCAGTTCTTC
TRBV7-9,TRBJ2-2,TRBD1,-,CASSLGGQGQFGELFF,TGTGCCAGCAGCTTAGGGGGACAGGGTCAATTCGGGGAGCTGTTTTTT
TRBV11-3,TRBJ1-2,-,-,CASSSTVNYGYTF,TGTGCCAGCAGCTCGACAGTTAACTATGGCTACACCTTC
TRBV7-9,TRBJ1-1,-,-,CASSLRTGTEAFF,TGTGCCAGCAGCTTACGGACGGGGACTGAAGCTTTCTTT
TRBV7-3,TRBJ2-3,TRBD2,-,CASSLTLLAGDTDTQYF,TGTGCCAGCAGCTTAACGCTACTAGCGGGGGACACAGATACGCAGTATTTT
TRBV4-1,TRBJ1-1,-,-,CASSHQKEAFF,TGCGCCAGCAGCCACCAGAAAGAAGCTTTCTTT
TRBV6-5,TRBJ2-5,-,-,CASSYWDSNQETQYF,TGTGCCAGCAGTTACTGGGACTCAAACCAAGAGACCCAGTACTTC
TRBV28,TRBJ1-1,-,-,CASISVMNTEAFF,TGTGCCAGCATCAGTGTAATGAACACTGAAGCTTTCTTT
TRBV12-5,TRBJ2-5,TRBD2,-,CASGHSGGGKYQETQYF,TGTGCTAGTGGCCACAGCGGGGGAGGGAAGTACCAAGAGACCCAGTACTTC
TRBV11-2,TRBJ2-7,-,-,CASSLGRVSTYEQYF,TGTGCCAGCAGCTTAGGACGGGTTTCGACCTACGAGCAGTACTTC